This T cell receptor beta chain was documented in a study of cytomegalovirus exposure and HLA in healthy donors. Findings and limits, study-wide: Donor immune exposure was known only as CMV serostatus. Indistinguishable V segments, including TRBV6-2 and TRBV6-3, were excluded.

Of note for this clone: Its antigen is unidentified.

The V gene lost 1 base and the J gene lost 0 bases, with 7 bases spanning the gap. CDR3 length equals 15 residues. CDR1 is SGHTA, CDR2 FQGNSA, per germline. PCR amplification relied on 60 Vbeta primers (plus 13 Jbeta primers). TCRdb's copy holds only in-frame clones and misses some; the assay was immunoSEQ multiplex PCR. The sample has some 160,000 clones, roughly three quarters seen once; the top ten hold more than 6%. The chain has TRBV7-2 and TRBJ2-1; D call uncertain. The TCR sequence derives from a woman aged 40 to 50 in good health and CMV-seropositive. Sequenced sample: PBMCs. The CDR3 DNA follows: TGTGCCAGCAGCTTAGGCGTCGGCTCCTACAATGAGCAGTTCTTC. Encoded protein: CASSLGVGSYNEQFF. Complete variable domain (other parts from reference TRBV7-2 and TRBJ2-1): GAGVSQSPSNKVTEKGKDVELRCDPISGHTALYWYRQSLGQGLEFLIYFQGNSAPDKSGLPSDRFSAERTGGSVSTLTIQRTQQEDSAVYLCASSLGVGSYNEQFFGPGTRLTVL.